The clone carrying this T cell receptor beta chain was recorded many times. What it recognizes is unknown. Unique molecular identifiers were incorporated when the TCRbeta library was constructed. TCRdb used MiXCR to reprocess the PCR reads, holding one entry per CDR3 protein. The table shows approximately 230,000 distinct CDR3 sequences, with more than 20% occurring only once. The data belong to a study of T-cell reconstitution after alpha-beta-depleted transplantation in children. Study-level results: Some patients owed their high day-60 TCRbeta diversity to surviving recipient T cells and thymic progenitors. Several hundred expanded graft clones reportedly gave rise to the alpha-beta T cells present about two months after transplant. It was newly produced T cells that mostly accounted for T-cell counts and diversity one year after transplant.

The V and J ends lost 5 bases and 4 bases respectively, with 11 bases between them. The CDR3 loop spans 13 amino acids. Germline V lookup: CDR1 MDHEN, CDR2 SYDVKM. This receptor was taken from a female patient aged 2 to 10 who had a stem cell transplant for congenital amegakaryocytic thrombocytopenia, so the T cells may come from the graft donor. Source: PBMCs, mostly from graft donor cells, taken 360 days after TCRalphabeta/CD19-depleted stem cell transplant. This chain joins TRBV28 and TRBJ2-5, with D possibly TRBD1 on 6 matching bases. CDR3 sequence: CASSTGIRETQYF. CDR3 in DNA: TGTGCCAGCAGTACAGGGATCCGAGAGACCCAGTACTTC. Full variable domain (missing parts from reference TRBV28 and TRBJ2-5): DVKVTQSSRYLVKRTGEKVFLECVQDMDHENMFWYRQDPGLGLRLIYFSYDVKMKEKGDIPEGYSVSREKKERFSLILESASTNQTSMYLCASSTGIRETQYFGPGTRLLVL.